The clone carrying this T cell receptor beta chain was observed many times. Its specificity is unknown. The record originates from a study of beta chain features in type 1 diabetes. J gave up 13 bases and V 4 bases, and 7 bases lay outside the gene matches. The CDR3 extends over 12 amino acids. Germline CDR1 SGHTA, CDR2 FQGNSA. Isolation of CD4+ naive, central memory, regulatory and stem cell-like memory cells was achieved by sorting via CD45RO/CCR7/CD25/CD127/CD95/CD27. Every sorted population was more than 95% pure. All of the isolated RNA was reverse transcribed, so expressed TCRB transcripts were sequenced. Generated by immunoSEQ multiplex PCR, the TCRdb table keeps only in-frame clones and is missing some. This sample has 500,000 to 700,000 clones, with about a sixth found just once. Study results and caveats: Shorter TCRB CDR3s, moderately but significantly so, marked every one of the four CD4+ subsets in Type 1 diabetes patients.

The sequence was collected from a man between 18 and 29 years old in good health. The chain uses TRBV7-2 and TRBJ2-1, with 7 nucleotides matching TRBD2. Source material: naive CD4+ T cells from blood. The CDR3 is CASSSPSGVQFF. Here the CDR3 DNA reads TGTGCCAGCAGCTCTCCAAGCGGGGTACAGTTCTTC.